Below are 22 T cell receptor beta chains sequenced from a single sample in a study of radiotherapy plus CTLA-4 blockade in lung cancer (dated by TCRdb to 2017 to 2018). The library was obtained by the immunoSEQ multiplex PCR assay. Imported from immuneACCESS, the table was reduced by TCRdb to in-frame sequences with V and J called. These copies leave out some clones; in studies compared against another copy, an unresolved V gene accounts for under half, and the cause of the remainder is not known. The sample data list some 96,000 clones, and almost 90% of these were observed just once. The ten largest make up 4.9% of the sample. The sample consisted of peripheral blood, taken from a patient treated with radiotherapy plus ipilimumab. These receptors all come from a human donor with non-small cell lung cancer that progressed on radiotherapy plus ipilimumab.

The rearrangement uses TRBV9 and TRBJ2-5, with D unclear. CDR3 length: 14 residues. Looked up from germline, CDR1 is SGDLS and CDR2 is YYNGEE. Trimming took off 0 bases at V and 4 bases at J, with 10 bases between the two ends. CDR3 in amino acids: CASSVARVGETQYF. The CDR3, as DNA: TGTGCCAGCAGCGTAGCTCGAGTCGGAGAGACCCAGTACTTC.

The rearrangement joins TRBV6-1 to TRBJ1-2; D gene unclear. Looked up from germline, CDR1 is MNHNS and CDR2 is SASEGT. CDR3 length: 16 amino acids. V gave up 0 bases and J gave up 7 bases, with 18 bases separating them. The CDR3 DNA reads as TGTGCCAGCAGTGAAGCATTATCTTCCGGGGTCGGTGGCTACACCTTC. The encoded protein is CASSEALSSGVGGYTF.

The chain is built from TRBV6-1 and TRBJ2-1, with 8 bases fitting TRBD2. From germline, CDR1 is MNHNS and CDR2 SASEGT. The CDR3 runs to 17 residues. Trimming removed 4 bases from V and 7 bases from J; junction bases left unmatched: 15. CDR3 region: CASSVSAGGASLNEQFF. CDR3 DNA: TGTGCCAGCAGTGTATCGGCGGGAGGTGCTTCCTTGAATGAGCAGTTCTTC.

The chain carries TRBV28 and TRBJ1-4, with D possibly matching TRBD1 (5 bases). CDR1 is MDHEN, CDR2 SYDVKM, per germline. Between the trimmed V and J ends, which lost 6 bases and 2 bases, there was a span of 10 bases. The CDR3 extends over 14 amino acids. CDR3: CASRPSGTNEKLFF. The DNA for the CDR3 is TGTGCCAGCAGGCCTTCAGGGACTAATGAAAAACTGTTTTTT.

Here the CDR3 reads CASSDSRVLQSRYF. The CDR3 region has the DNA TGTGCCAGCAGTGATTCCAGGGTCCTACAGTCGAGGTATTTT. The chain combines TRBV2 with TRBJ2-3, with D possibly matching TRBD1 (5 bases). Between the trimmed V and J ends, which lost 3 bases and 14 bases, there was a span of 21 bases. The germline CDR1 and CDR2 sequences are SNHLY and FYNNEI. The CDR3 totals 14 residues.

The chain links TRBV6-1 to TRBJ1-1, with a weak D call TRBD1 (5 bases). Per germline, CDR1 MNHNS and CDR2 SASEGT. This CDR3 region has 15 residues. The V and J ends lost 6 bases and 3 bases respectively, with 17 bases between them. The CDR3 nucleotides read TGTGCCAGCAGCCCATTCAGGGAGGTTTACACTGAAGCTTTCTTT. It codes for CASSPFREVYTEAFF.

The chain carries TRBV7-2 and TRBJ2-1; unclear D gene. The germline V gene encodes CDR1 SGHTA and CDR2 FQGNSA. Trimming removed 1 base at V and 6 bases at J, with 7 bases between. CDR3 length: 13 residues. CDR3 sequence: CASSLVFFNEQFF. The CDR3 DNA reads TGTGCCAGCAGCTTAGTCTTCTTCAATGAGCAGTTCTTC.

V is TRBV19 and J is TRBJ2-2, with 8 positions matching TRBD2. The CDR3 has 14 amino acids. V gave up 7 bases and J gave up 1 base; unmatched junction bases: 2. Germline loops: CDR1 LNHDA, CDR2 SQIVND (reference sequence). CDR3 region: CASIAGGNTGELFF. CDR3 DNA: TGTGCCAGTATTGCGGGAGGGAACACCGGGGAGCTGTTTTTT.

The V gene is TRBV30, the J gene TRBJ2-5, with TRBD1 matching over 10 bases. Looked up from germline, CDR1 is GTSNPN and CDR2 is SVGIG (reference sequence). V was clipped by 5 bases and J by 4 bases; unmatched bases: 10. CDR3 size: 15 residues. The CDR3 coding sequence is TGTGCCTGGGGCCTCCGGACAGGGGGGGGAGAGACCCAGTACTTC. Translating it yields CAWGLRTGGGETQYF. The complete variable domain, with remaining parts taken from reference TRBV30 and TRBJ2-5, reads SQTIHQWPATLVQPVGSPLSLECTVEGTSNPNLYWYRQAAGRGLQLLFYSVGIGQISSEVPQNLSASRPQDRQFILSSKKLLLSDSGFYLCAWGLRTGGGETQYFGPGTRLLVL.

The chain links TRBV15 to TRBJ1-2; D perhaps matches TRBD1 (5 bases). V was shortened by 0 bases and J by 8 bases, with 13 bases between the two germline ends. The CDR3 loop spans 14 amino acids. CDR1 LNHNV and CDR2 YYDKDF come from the germline V gene (reference sequence). CDR3 DNA sequence: TGTGCCACCAGCAGAGAGAATAAGGGGTTCGGCTACACCTTC. Its translation is CATSRENKGFGYTF.

For the CDR3, the DNA is TGTGCCAGCTTCACCGTACAGGGGGTCGAGCAGTTCTTC. This translates into CASFTVQGVEQFF. This sequence joins TRBV6-6 and TRBJ2-1; 8 bases are a match to TRBD1. CDR1 and CDR2 (germline): MNHNY, SVGAGI (reference sequence). The CDR3 length is 13 residues. V shed 8 bases, J shed 10 bases, and the junction held 10 bases outside the gene matches.

This sequence joins TRBV5-1 and TRBJ2-7; the match to TRBD1 covers 7 bases. The length of the CDR3 is 14 residues. V lost 3 bases to trimming and J lost 5 bases; unmatched junction nucleotides: 8. Germline CDR1 is SGHRS and CDR2 is YFSETQ. The CDR3 region has the DNA TGCGCCAGCAGCTATGACAGGGTACAGAACGAGCAGTACTTC. Translating gives CASSYDRVQNEQYF.

The J gene is TRBJ1-1, the V gene TRBV6-1; the match to TRBD1 covers 8 bases. The length of the CDR3 is 15 residues. Germline values: CDR1 MNHNS, CDR2 SASEGT. V dropped 5 bases and J dropped 4; count of bases not matched to a gene: 9. CDR3 protein: CASSPTTGVVTEAFF. For the CDR3, the DNA is TGTGCCAGCAGTCCTACGACAGGGGTGGTCACTGAAGCTTTCTTT.

The CDR3 spells CASSLDRVGEQYF. In nucleotides, the CDR3 is TGTGCCAGCAGCTTAGACAGGGTCGGGGAGCAGTACTTC. The genes are TRBV11-3 and TRBJ2-7; tentative D call: TRBD1 (5 bases). This CDR3 comprises 13 residues. V was cut by 0 bases and J by 7 bases, with 10 bases left in between. From germline, CDR1 is SGHNT and CDR2 YENEEA.

V and J are TRBV5-1 and TRBJ1-3; no clear D. The length of the CDR3 is 16 residues. V lost 0 bases, J lost 0 bases, and 10 bases lay in between. Per germline, CDR1 SGHRS and CDR2 YFSETQ. CDR3 region: CASSLGVGLSGNTIYF. DNA for the CDR3: TGCGCCAGCAGCTTGGGGGTTGGACTCTCTGGAAACACCATATATTTT.

This clone was seen only once. V gene TRBV2 combines with J gene TRBJ2-5; 11 bases fit TRBD2. The junction had 9 bases not matched to a gene; V was cut back by 4 bases and J by 5 bases. In germline, CDR1 is SNHLY, CDR2 FYNNEI. The CDR3 spans 16 residues. CDR3 DNA sequence: TGTGCCAGCAGTGCACGGGGCTCTAGCGGGAGGGAGACCCAGTACTTC. The encoded protein is CASSARGSSGRETQYF. Full variable domain (remainder filled in from reference TRBV2 and TRBJ2-5): EPEVTQTPSHQVTQMGQEVILRCVPISNHLYFYWYRQILGQKVEFLVSFYNNEISEKSEIFDDQFSVERPDGSNFTLKIRSTKLEDSAMYFCASSARGSSGRETQYFGPGTRLLVL.

The CDR3, as DNA: TGCAACGGAACCGGCACCGGCGGGAACTGGTTCGAGCAGTACTTC. Translated, it gives CNGTGTGGNWFEQYF. The chain recombines TRBV29-1 with TRBJ2-7, with TRBD2 as a possible D gene (6 bases). This CDR3 comprises 15 residues. Germline loops: CDR1 SQVTM, CDR2 ANQGSEA.

The rearrangement uses TRBV6-6 and TRBJ2-2; D could derive from TRBD1 or TRBD2 (5 bases each). CDR1 is MNHNY, CDR2 SVGAGI, per germline (reference sequence). The V end lost 5 bases, the J end lost 0 bases, and 13 bases lay between the germline ends. The CDR3 length is 16 residues. CDR3 coding DNA: TGTGCCAGCAGTGGGACGGACCAAGCGAACACCGGGGAGCTGTTTTTT. Its protein product is CASSGTDQANTGELFF.

The rearrangement links TRBV4-2 to TRBJ2-7; 8 positions match TRBD1. V was pared by 1 base and J by 6 bases, with 8 bases of the junction left unmatched. Germline loops: CDR1 LGHNA, CDR2 YNFKEQ. CDR3 size: 15 residues. For the CDR3, the DNA is TGTGCCAGCAGCCAAGCAGGGGGCTTATCGGGCGAGCAGTACTTC. It is translated as CASSQAGGLSGEQYF.

The chain joins TRBV10-3 to TRBJ2-7, with TRBD2 identical over 7 bases. Germline lookup yields CDR1 ENHRY and CDR2 SYGVKD. The CDR3 is 15 residues long. V shed 0 bases and J 6 bases; nucleotides not matched to a gene: 8. The CDR3 sequence: CAISESAGVAGEQYF. The CDR3 nucleotides read TGTGCCATCAGTGAGTCGGCGGGGGTGGCGGGCGAGCAGTACTTC.

V and J are TRBV19 and TRBJ1-1; 8 nucleotides align to TRBD1. V lost 6 bases and J lost 0; bases outside the gene matches: 6. This CDR3 region has 15 residues. Germline V lookup: CDR1 LNHDA, CDR2 SQIVND (reference sequence). The CDR3 region is CASSLTGDLNTEAFF. The DNA of the CDR3 is TGTGCCAGTAGCCTGACAGGGGACTTGAACACTGAAGCTTTCTTT.

The count of this clone is one. The V gene is TRBV19, the J gene TRBJ2-7; TRBD1 might be the D (5 bases). Trimming removed 3 bases from V and 0 bases from J, with 15 bases in between. From germline, CDR1 is LNHDA and CDR2 SQIVND (reference sequence). This CDR3 has 16 residues. The CDR3 sequence is CASSITLRQGSYEQYF. The CDR3 nucleotides read TGTGCCAGTAGTATCACTCTTAGGCAGGGCTCCTACGAGCAGTACTTC.